The 8 T cell receptor beta chains below all came from one sample that was sequenced in a study of CD8 T cells in ankylosing spondylitis. TCRdb independently ran MiXCR on the 5' RACE reads; one entry per CDR3 protein. Of about 140,000 distinct CDR3 sequences in the sample, approximately 8.4% were seen once. The sequenced sample was synovial fluid, either unsorted or a sorted T cell fraction (not recorded which). The receptors shown here come from a male donor with ankylosing spondylitis.

This clonotype has more than one count but fewer than ten. V and J are TRBV5-6 and TRBJ1-1; a possible D gene is TRBD1 (5 bases). V dropped 9 bases and J dropped 1 base, with 16 bases sitting between them. Germline assignment: CDR1 SGHDT and CDR2 YYEEEE. The CDR3 sequence is 14 residues long. CDR3 coding DNA: TGTGCCACCCAGCTTCGGGGGGGGAACACTGAAGCTTTCTTT. Translation gives CATQLRGGNTEAFF.

V usage is TRBV5-1 and J usage is TRBJ2-2, with 9 positions matching TRBD1. Looked up from germline, CDR1 is SGHRS and CDR2 is YFSETQ. With V trimmed by 2 bases and J by 2 bases, 4 bases remained unmatched. CDR3 length: 16 residues. CDR3 sequence reads: CASSFTGGYNTGELFF. The CDR3 DNA sequence: TGCGCCAGCAGCTTCACAGGGGGCTATAACACCGGGGAGCTGTTTTTT.

J is TRBJ2-3 and V is TRBV28, with 9 nucleotides matching TRBD2. Per germline, CDR1 MDHEN and CDR2 SYDVKM. V lost 2 bases, J lost 2 bases, and 5 bases stayed unmatched. The CDR3 loop spans 16 amino acids. For the CDR3, the DNA is TGTGCCAGCAGTTTAGGGGCGGGGGGGGACACAGATACGCAGTATTTT. It is translated as CASSLGAGGDTDTQYF.

In its sample, this clonotype was seen many times. The CDR3 DNA reads TGTGCCATCAGTGGGCCGACAGGGGGCTACGAGCAGTACTTC. Protein: CAISGPTGGYEQYF. J is TRBJ2-7 and V is TRBV10-3; TRBD1 matches 9 bases. With 4 bases clipped from V and 3 bases from J, the junction kept 4 bases outside the gene matches. Germline CDR1 is ENHRY and CDR2 is SYGVKD. This CDR3 region has 14 residues.

The table lists this clonotype with many counts. The chain is built from TRBV5-1 and TRBJ2-7; D call uncertain. Germline assignment: CDR1 SGHRS and CDR2 YFSETQ. V was cut by 0 bases and J by 3 bases, with 4 bases left in between. The CDR3 loop spans 12 amino acids. The CDR3 DNA is TGCGCCAGCAGCTTGGTCGGCTACGAGCAGTACTTC. Protein: CASSLVGYEQYF.

This clonotype was seen a handful of times. The rearrangement links TRBV7-2 to TRBJ2-7; the match to TRBD2 covers 7 bases. The germline gives CDR1 SGHTA, CDR2 FQGNSA. Trimming at V came to 3 bases and at J to 9 bases, leaving 5 bases not matched to a gene. The length of the CDR3 is 12 residues. DNA of the CDR3: TGTGCCAGCAGCTTCGAGGCTAGCGGGCAGTACTTC. Protein: CASSFEASGQYF.

The gene calls are TRBV20-1 and TRBJ1-1; D gene uncertain. V lost 3 bases, J lost 8 bases, and 19 bases lay in between. Per germline, CDR1 DFQATT and CDR2 SNEGSKA (reference sequence). This CDR3 has 14 amino acids. Here the CDR3 DNA reads TGCAGTGCTAGGGTAAGAGAGGGAGTGTCAGAAGCTTTCTTT. It translates to CSARVREGVSEAFF.

This clonotype was seen a few times. The chain recombines TRBV20-1 with TRBJ1-5; 7 positions agree with TRBD1. Germline CDR1 DFQATT, CDR2 SNEGSKA (reference sequence). The V gene end was trimmed by 0 bases and the J gene end by 4 bases; junction bases not matched to a gene: 9. This CDR3 is 16 amino acids long. The CDR3 reads CSARDSRQGANQPQHF. In nucleotides, the CDR3 is TGCAGTGCTAGAGATTCCCGACAGGGAGCGAATCAGCCCCAGCATTTT.